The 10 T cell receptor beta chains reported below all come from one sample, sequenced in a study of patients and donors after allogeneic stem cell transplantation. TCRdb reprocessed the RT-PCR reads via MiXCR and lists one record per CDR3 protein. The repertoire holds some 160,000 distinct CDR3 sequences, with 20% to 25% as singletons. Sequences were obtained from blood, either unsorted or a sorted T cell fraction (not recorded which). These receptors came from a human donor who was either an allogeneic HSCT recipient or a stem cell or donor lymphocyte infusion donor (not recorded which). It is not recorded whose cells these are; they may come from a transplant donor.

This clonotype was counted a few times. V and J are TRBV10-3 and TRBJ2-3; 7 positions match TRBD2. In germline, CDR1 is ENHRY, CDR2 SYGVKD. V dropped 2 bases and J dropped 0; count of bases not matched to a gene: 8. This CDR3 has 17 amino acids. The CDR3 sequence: CAISEPWGGVSTDTQYF. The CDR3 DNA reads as TGTGCCATCAGTGAGCCCTGGGGGGGAGTAAGCACAGATACGCAGTATTTT.

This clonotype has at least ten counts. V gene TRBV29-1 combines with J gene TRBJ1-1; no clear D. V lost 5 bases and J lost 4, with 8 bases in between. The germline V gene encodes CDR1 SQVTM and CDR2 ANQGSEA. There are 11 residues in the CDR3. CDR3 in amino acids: CSVFRGTEAFF. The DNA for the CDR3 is TGCAGCGTTTTTCGCGGCACTGAAGCTTTCTTT.

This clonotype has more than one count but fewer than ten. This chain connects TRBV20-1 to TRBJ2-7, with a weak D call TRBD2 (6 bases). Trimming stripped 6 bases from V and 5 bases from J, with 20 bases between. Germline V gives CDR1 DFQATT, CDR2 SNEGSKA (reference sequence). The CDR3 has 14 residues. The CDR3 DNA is TGCAGTGCCATTGGGGGACTCGGGGCTAACGAGCAGTACTTC. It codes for CSAIGGLGANEQYF.

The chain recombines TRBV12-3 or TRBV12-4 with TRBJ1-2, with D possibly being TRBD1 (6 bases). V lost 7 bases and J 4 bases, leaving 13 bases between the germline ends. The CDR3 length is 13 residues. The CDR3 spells CASKGGFTYGYTF. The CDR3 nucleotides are TGTGCCAGCAAGGGGGGCTTTACCTATGGCTACACCTTC.

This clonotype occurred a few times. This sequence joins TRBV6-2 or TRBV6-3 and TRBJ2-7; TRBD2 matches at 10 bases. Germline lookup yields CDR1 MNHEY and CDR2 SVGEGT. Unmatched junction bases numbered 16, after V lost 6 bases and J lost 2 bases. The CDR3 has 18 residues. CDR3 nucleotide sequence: TGTGCCAGCAGCCTTTCCATAGCGGGAGGCCCAAGCCCCTACGAGCAGTACTTC. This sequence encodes CASSLSIAGGPSPYEQYF.

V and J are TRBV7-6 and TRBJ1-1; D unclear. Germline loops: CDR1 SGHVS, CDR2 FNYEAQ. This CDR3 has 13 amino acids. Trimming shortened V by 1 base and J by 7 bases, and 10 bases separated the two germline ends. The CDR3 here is CASSLGTQDEAFF. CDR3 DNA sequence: TGTGCCAGCAGCTTAGGCACCCAAGATGAAGCTTTCTTT.

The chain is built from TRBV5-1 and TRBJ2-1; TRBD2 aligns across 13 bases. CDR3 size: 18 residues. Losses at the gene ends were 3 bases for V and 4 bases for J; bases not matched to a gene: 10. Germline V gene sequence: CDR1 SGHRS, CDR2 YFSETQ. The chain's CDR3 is CASSSGLAGEPTYNEQFF. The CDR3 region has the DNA TGCGCCAGCAGCTCAGGACTAGCGGGGGAACCTACTTACAATGAGCAGTTCTTC.

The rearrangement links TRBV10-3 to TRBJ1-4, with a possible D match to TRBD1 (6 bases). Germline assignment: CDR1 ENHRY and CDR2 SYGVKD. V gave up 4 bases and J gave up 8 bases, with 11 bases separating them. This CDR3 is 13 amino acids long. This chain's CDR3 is CAISGQVDEKLFF. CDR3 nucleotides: TGTGCCATCAGTGGACAGGTAGACGAAAAACTGTTTTTT.

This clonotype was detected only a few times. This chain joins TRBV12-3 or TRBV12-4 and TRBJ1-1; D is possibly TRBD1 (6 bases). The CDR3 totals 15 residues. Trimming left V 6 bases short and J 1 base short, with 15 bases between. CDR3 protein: CASRPTWTENTEAFF. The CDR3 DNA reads TGTGCCAGCAGACCTACTTGGACAGAGAACACTGAAGCTTTCTTT.

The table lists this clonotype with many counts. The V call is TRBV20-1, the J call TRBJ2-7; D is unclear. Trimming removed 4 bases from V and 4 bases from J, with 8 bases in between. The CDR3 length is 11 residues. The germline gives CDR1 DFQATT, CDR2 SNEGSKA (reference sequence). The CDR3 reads CSATVEYEQYF. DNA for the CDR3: TGCAGTGCTACTGTCGAATACGAGCAGTACTTC.